This T cell receptor beta chain was profiled in a study of blood T cells in healthy people across ages. Donors were healthy Caucasian individuals from Russia aged about 6 to 100. Isolated per sample were at least 7 million PBMCs. Study-level findings and limits: More naive CD4+ cells and higher diversity were found in long-lived than in aged donors.

This clonotype was seen a single time. What it recognizes is unknown. Germline V gene data show CDR1 as SGHRS and CDR2 as YFSETQ. The CDR3 extends over 18 amino acids. V was clipped by 6 bases and J by 0 bases, with 21 bases between them. With a J-beta primer mix and a sample-barcoded 5' primer, a second PCR ran roughly 6 to 11 cycles. Each cDNA molecule, via a template-switch adaptor with 12 random nucleotides, was tagged. MiXCR was run by TCRdb on the 5' RACE reads, yielding one entry per CDR3 protein. The sample contains 1.8 million or so distinct CDR3 sequences, roughly 43% of which appear only once.

The sequencing sample was made of blood. This chain connects TRBV5-1 to TRBJ2-2, with D tentatively TRBD2 (6 bases). This sequence was found in a human donor in good health. CDR3 DNA: TGCGCCAGCACCAAGCGGGTCGCGGAGTTCGCGAACACCGGGGAGCTGTTTTTT. Translation gives CASTKRVAEFANTGELFF.